What follows is one TCR beta chain and its context. The V and J ends lost 5 bases and 2 bases, in that order; junction bases with no gene match: 2. This CDR3 has 14 residues. Germline V gives CDR1 ENHRY, CDR2 SYGVKD. TCRdb reprocessed the 5' RACE reads with MiXCR, giving one entry per CDR3 protein. The sample lists under 300,000 distinct CDR3 sequences; around 10% were seen once. The data were taken from a study of CD8 T cells in ankylosing spondylitis. The sequencing sample was made of blood, either unsorted or a sorted T cell fraction (not recorded which). The chain employs TRBV10-3 and TRBJ2-7, with 11 bases lining up with TRBD2. The TCR comes from a male donor with ankylosing spondylitis or in good health (not recorded which). CDR3 nucleotide sequence: TGTGCCATCAGTAGGGGACTAGCGGCCTACGAGCAGTACTTC. This encodes CAISRGLAAYEQYF.